This section outlines one T cell receptor (beta chain) sequence together with its context. The sample originates from a study of Ad26.COV2.S vaccination and SARS-CoV-2 variants. Study background: Ad26.COV2.S, an intramuscular injection, was given once or twice 56 days apart.

Treatment meaning: 15 to 20 received Ad26.COV2.S at low or high dose, single or two shots; about 5 received placebo; per-sample allocation not given. Sampling occurred on day 63 after the first vaccine or placebo injection. Per germline, CDR1 SEHNR and CDR2 FQNEAQ (reference sequence). CDR3 length: 13 amino acids. V lost 5 bases to trimming and J lost 7 bases; unmatched junction nucleotides: 4. The method was immunoSEQ multiplex PCR; TCRdb's version includes in-frame clones alone and lacks a portion of them. The sample has 350,000 to 500,000 clones; more than 80% are singletons. This clonotype was sampled from a person between 18 and 65 years old who received the Ad26.COV2.S COVID-19 vaccine or a placebo. Sequences were derived from peripheral blood, sampled in a trial of Ad26.COV2.S vaccine versus placebo. The chain carries TRBV7-9 and TRBJ2-7, with 11 bases lining up with TRBD2. The CDR3: CASSPGLAGEQYF. The DNA for the CDR3 is TGTGCCAGCAGCCCCGGACTAGCGGGTGAGCAGTACTTC.